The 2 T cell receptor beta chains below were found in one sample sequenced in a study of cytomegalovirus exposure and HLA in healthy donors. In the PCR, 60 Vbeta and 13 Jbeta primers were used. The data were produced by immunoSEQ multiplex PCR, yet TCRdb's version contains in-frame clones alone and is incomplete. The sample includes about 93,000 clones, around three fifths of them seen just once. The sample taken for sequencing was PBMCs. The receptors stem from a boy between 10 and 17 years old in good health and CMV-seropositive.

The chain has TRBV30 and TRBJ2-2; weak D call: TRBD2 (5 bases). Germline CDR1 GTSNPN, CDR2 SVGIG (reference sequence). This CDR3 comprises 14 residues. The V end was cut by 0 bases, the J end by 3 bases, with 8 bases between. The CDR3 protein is CAWSVRGYTGELFF. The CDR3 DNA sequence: TGTGCCTGGAGTGTCCGGGGTTACACCGGGGAGCTGTTTTTT.

The CDR3 sequence is CATRGMNTGELFF. The CDR3 DNA is TGTGCCACCCGGGGTATGAACACCGGGGAGCTGTTTTTT. The chain carries TRBV7-7 and TRBJ2-2, with D possibly matching TRBD2 (5 bases). This CDR3 spans 13 amino acids. Germline V gene lookup returns CDR1 SSHAT and CDR2 FNYEAQ (reference sequence). Between the trimmed V and J ends, which lost 10 bases and 1 base, there was a span of 10 bases.